This T cell receptor (beta chain) appears in the sequencing data of a study of human T cells and chemical hapten exposure. Study information: For the roughly 24-week duration of the study, patients were given weekly doses of diphenylcyclopropenone on the scalp. Patients, chiefly female, had alopecia areata, totalis or universalis. How much TCR each sample yielded varied, mostly because pooled library volumes differed slightly.

Time point indicated: patch test 3, about 24 weeks after DPC sensitization. The treatment is: therapeutic diphenylcyclopropenone sensitization with weekly scalp DPC. TCRdb itself ran the RACE reads through MiXCR, one entry per CDR3 protein. The data hold 85,000 to 100,000 distinct CDR3 sequences, with 27% observed a single time. CDR1 and CDR2 from the germline V gene are LGHNA and YSLEER. The CDR3 spans 14 residues. Trimming took 0 bases from V and 1 from J, leaving 7 bases between them. The chain uses TRBV4-3 and TRBJ2-7, with D hard to call. The source of this sequence is a man aged 40-50 years with alopecia areata. Some clones in this sample may be carry-over from other donors' samples. Sequenced material: whole blood, taken in connection with sensitization to the hapten diphenylcyclopropenone (DPC). The CDR3 sequence is CASSQDIMSYEQYF. The CDR3 DNA follows: TGCGCCAGCAGCCAAGATATTATGTCCTACGAGCAGTACTTC.